The clone carrying this TCR beta chain has only a few counts. The authors prepared the TCRbeta library with unique molecular identifiers. Each CDR3 protein gets one entry after TCRdb re-called the PCR reads with MiXCR. The sample includes 330,000 or so distinct CDR3 sequences, about a tenth seen only once; the top ten take around 2.3%. The CDR3 extends over 15 amino acids. The junction had 4 bases not matched to a gene; V was cut back by 5 bases and J by 0 bases. Per germline, CDR1 SEHNR and CDR2 FQNEAQ (reference sequence). The sample is drawn from a study of T-cell reconstitution after alpha-beta-depleted transplantation in children.

V usage is TRBV7-9 and J usage is TRBJ2-7, with 10 bases aligning to TRBD2. The origin of this receptor is a human donor who donated a stem cell graft to a child with acute lymphoblastic leukemia. The specimen comprised PBMCs from the stem cell graft donor, sampled from the stem cell graft. This CDR3 is CASSASGRGSYEQYF. The CDR3 region has the DNA TGTGCCAGCAGCGCAAGCGGGAGGGGCTCCTACGAGCAGTACTTC. Based on the CDR3 plus reference TRBV7-9 and TRBJ2-7, the full variable domain is DTGVSQNPRHKITKRGQNVTFRCDPISEHNRLYWYRQTLGQGPEFLTYFQNEAQLEKSRLLSDRFSAERPKGSFSTLEIQRTEQGDSAMYLCASSASGRGSYEQYFGPGTRLTVT.